This entry lists 20 T cell receptor beta chains sequenced from one sample in a study of blood T cell repertoires in COVID-19. Using immunoSEQ multiplex PCR, the repertoire was profiled, and TCRdb retains in-frame clones only, with some absent. This table has around 300,000 clones, roughly 90% appearing once. The material sequenced was PBMCs or T cells enriched from blood (not recorded which). All receptors come from a woman aged 60 to 75 who had recovered from COVID-19.

This clone was observed once. The chain couples TRBV28 to TRBJ2-2, with 8 bases aligning to TRBD2. Trimming cost V 10 bases and J 4 bases; bases outside gene matches: 14. CDR3 size: 16 residues. CDR1 and CDR2 from the germline V gene are MDHEN and SYDVKM. CDR3 coding DNA: TGTGCCACCACCGGGGGTAGCGGGGTTCGCACCGGGGAGCTGTTTTTT. It is translated as CATTGGSGVRTGELFF. Combining the CDR3 with reference TRBV28 and TRBJ2-2 gives the whole variable domain DVKVTQSSRYLVKRTGEKVFLECVQDMDHENMFWYRQDPGLGLRLIYFSYDVKMKEKGDIPEGYSVSREKKERFSLILESASTNQTSMYLCATTGGSGVRTGELFFGEGSRLTVL.

The chain carries TRBV6-5 and TRBJ2-7; 9 bases fit TRBD1. Germline loops: CDR1 MNHEY, CDR2 SVGAGI. This CDR3 comprises 15 residues. J lost 0 bases, V lost 5 bases, and 5 bases had no gene match. The CDR3 loop is CASSPGTGISYEQYF. The DNA of the CDR3 is TGTGCCAGCAGTCCCGGGACAGGGATCTCCTACGAGCAGTACTTC.

The sample holds one count of this clone. The chain employs TRBV24-1 and TRBJ2-1, with 12 nucleotides matching TRBD2. Germline assignment: CDR1 KGHDR and CDR2 SFDVKD. The length of the CDR3 is 19 residues. V was pared by 1 base and J by 2 bases, with 8 bases of the junction left unmatched. The CDR3 region is CATSDFPGLAGSAYNEQFF. In DNA form, the CDR3 reads TGTGCCACCAGTGATTTCCCGGGACTAGCGGGTTCGGCCTACAATGAGCAGTTCTTC.

V and J are TRBV4-1 and TRBJ1-1; a weak D match, TRBD1 (6 bases). From germline, CDR1 is MGHRA and CDR2 YSYEKL. This CDR3 is built from 14 residues. Trimming removed 1 base from V and 1 base from J, with 7 bases in between. CDR3: CASSQAQGNTEAFF. The CDR3 DNA reads as TGCGCCAGCAGCCAAGCACAGGGGAACACTGAAGCTTTCTTT.

The genes are TRBV5-1 and TRBJ1-1, with D unclear. V lost 1 base and J 11 bases, leaving 12 bases between the germline ends. The CDR3 consists of 12 residues. The germline gives CDR1 SGHRS, CDR2 YFSETQ. The CDR3 sequence: CASSLSEGKAFF. The DNA for the CDR3 is TGCGCCAGCAGCTTGTCAGAGGGTAAGGCTTTCTTT.

This chain joins TRBV23-1 and TRBJ1-5, with 12 bases that match TRBD1. TRBV23-1 is an ORF; its function is uncertain. The CDR3 extends over 18 amino acids. Trimming removed 0 bases from V and 6 bases from J; junction bases left unmatched: 9. CDR3 bases: TGCGCCAGCAGTCAATCGACCCGGGACAGGGGGCTAGGTCAGCCCCAGCATTTT. This sequence encodes CASSQSTRDRGLGQPQHF.

The chain uses TRBV18 and TRBJ2-1; 8 bases are a match to TRBD2. Germline CDR1 KGHSH, CDR2 LQKENI. This CDR3 has 16 amino acids. V lost 6 bases, J lost 8 bases, and 15 bases stayed unmatched. The DNA for the CDR3 is TGTGCCAGCTCCCAACTTGGACTAGCTGGCGTCGATGAGCAGTTCTTC. This gives the protein CASSQLGLAGVDEQFF.

This rearrangement joins TRBV9 to TRBJ1-2, with TRBD1 as a possible D gene (5 bases). Germline CDR1 reads SGDLS; CDR2 reads YYNGEE. Trimming took 4 bases from V and 8 from J, leaving 24 bases between them. This CDR3 is built from 16 residues. The CDR3 region is CASSTGGPPPYRGYTF. CDR3 DNA: TGTGCCAGCAGCACGGGGGGACCGCCACCTTACAGGGGCTACACCTTC.

This clone was seen a single time. The chain carries TRBV10-2 and TRBJ2-1; TRBD2 matches 8 bases. The CDR3 is 13 residues long. V shed 6 bases and J 10 bases; nucleotides not matched to a gene: 8. CDR1 and CDR2 (germline): WSHSY, SAAADI. CDR3: CASRGGLEEEQFF. The CDR3 bases are TGCGCCAGCAGAGGGGGACTAGAAGAGGAGCAGTTCTTC.

The chain joins TRBV5-6 to TRBJ1-1; D remains unclear. The CDR3 has 11 residues. The V gene lost 4 bases and the J gene lost 6 bases, with 7 bases spanning the gap. Germline V CDR1 and CDR2: SGHDT, YYEEEE. CDR3 DNA sequence: TGTGCCAGCAGCAATAGCCCTGAAGCTTTCTTT. It yields the protein CASSNSPEAFF. Combining the CDR3 with reference TRBV5-6 and TRBJ1-1 gives the whole variable domain DAGVTQSPTHLIKTRGQQVTLRCSPKSGHDTVSWYQQALGQGPQFIFQYYEEEERQRGNFPDRFSGHQFPNYSSELNVNALLLGDSALYLCASSNSPEAFFGQGTRLTVV.

V and J are TRBV5-4 and TRBJ2-3; TRBD2 matches 11 bases. The length of the CDR3 is 18 residues. V was clipped by 4 bases and J by 5 bases; unmatched bases: 15. Germline assignment: CDR1 SGHNT and CDR2 YYREEE (reference sequence). CDR3 protein: CASSPQPLAGGPGDTQYF. Written as DNA, the CDR3 is TGTGCCAGCAGCCCTCAACCTCTAGCGGGGGGCCCAGGAGATACGCAGTATTTT.

The chain is built from TRBV11-2 and TRBJ1-2, with TRBD1 matching over 7 bases. CDR3 length: 14 residues. Germline-derived CDR1 and CDR2 are SGHAT and FQNNGV. V was pared by 5 bases and J by 6 bases, with 9 bases of the junction left unmatched. CDR3 sequence: CASSPAATGHGYTF. The DNA of the CDR3 is TGTGCCAGCAGCCCCGCCGCGACAGGGCATGGCTACACCTTC.

The chain uses TRBV7-9 and TRBJ1-1; D is uncertain. The V end was cut by 2 bases, the J end by 6 bases, with 10 bases between. The CDR3 is 13 residues long. CDR1 SEHNR and CDR2 FQNEAQ come from the germline V gene (reference sequence). CDR3 loop: CASSLTGSPEAFF. CDR3 nucleotides: TGTGCCAGCAGCTTAACGGGGTCTCCTGAAGCTTTCTTT. Combining the CDR3 with reference TRBV7-9 and TRBJ1-1 gives the whole variable domain DTGVSQNPRHKITKRGQNVTFRCDPISEHNRLYWYRQTLGQGPEFLTYFQNEAQLEKSRLLSDRFSAERPKGSFSTLEIQRTEQGDSAMYLCASSLTGSPEAFFGQGTRLTVV.

CDR3 bases: TGTGCCAGCCTACCCCCCGGGACTGAATATGGCTACACCTTC. Protein sequence: CASLPPGTEYGYTF. The chain is built from TRBV7-9 and TRBJ1-2; a weak D match, TRBD1 (5 bases). V was shortened by 8 bases and J by 5 bases, with 18 bases between the two germline ends. The CDR3 has 14 residues. The germline V gene encodes CDR1 SEHNR and CDR2 FQNEAQ (reference sequence).

V and J are TRBV28 and TRBJ1-6; 8 nucleotides agree with TRBD1. Trimming took 2 bases from V and 0 from J; bases not matched to a gene: 6. Germline CDR1 reads MDHEN; CDR2 reads SYDVKM. This CDR3 has 18 residues. The CDR3 bases are TGTGCCAGCAGTTTAAGGGCAGGGGGCAGCTCCTATAATTCACCCCTCCACTTT. Encoded protein: CASSLRAGGSSYNSPLHF.

This chain uses TRBV5-1 with TRBJ2-6, with unresolved D. In germline, CDR1 is SGHRS, CDR2 YFSETQ. The CDR3 sequence is 14 residues long. The V end lost 6 bases, the J end lost 4 bases, and 11 bases lay between the germline ends. CDR3 in DNA: TGCGCCAGCACGCGGCCGGAGGGGGCCAACGTCCTGACTTTC. Translated: CASTRPEGANVLTF.

In regard to this clone: Mismatch with germline at one junction end may stem from a read error. The chain uses TRBV28 and TRBJ2-5; 8 positions agree with TRBD1. The CDR3 has 9 amino acids. CDR1 and CDR2 from the germline V gene are MDHEN and SYDVKM. CDR3 sequence reads: CASSRGPDF. CDR3 bases: TGTGCCAGCAGCAGGGGGCCCGACTTC.

The rearrangement links TRBV3-1 (or the pseudogene TRBV3-2) to TRBJ1-4; the match to TRBD1 covers 7 bases. The CDR3 spans 19 residues. The germline V gene has CDR1 LGHDT and CDR2 YNNKEL (reference sequence). Trimming removed 0 bases from V and 0 bases from J; junction bases left unmatched: 10. In DNA form, the CDR3 reads TGTGCCAGCAGCCAAGACCCCGGGACAGAACCGACAACTAATGAAAAACTGTTTTTT. Encoded protein: CASSQDPGTEPTTNEKLFF.

CDR3 DNA sequence: TGTGCCAGTAAGGACAGCTCCTACAATGAGCAGTTCTTC. Translated, it gives CASKDSSYNEQFF. The gene calls are TRBV19 and TRBJ2-1; D perhaps matches TRBD1 (6 bases). V lost 7 bases, J lost 0 bases, and 7 bases lay in between. The CDR3 contains 13 residues. Per the germline V gene, CDR1 is LNHDA and CDR2 is SQIVND (reference sequence).

This clone was seen just once. The chain links TRBV28 to TRBJ1-4, with unresolved D. Trimming took 3 bases from V and 7 from J, leaving 18 bases between them. This CDR3 is 16 amino acids long. Germline V gives CDR1 MDHEN, CDR2 SYDVKM. The CDR3 nucleotides read TGTGCCAGCAGTTTCGGCGGCCGATGGATTGGTGAAAAACTGTTTTTT. The encoded protein is CASSFGGRWIGEKLFF.